The 23 T cell receptor beta chains listed next were all sequenced from one sample in a study of blood T cell repertoires in COVID-19. Assay used: immunoSEQ multiplex PCR; TCRdb lists only in-frame clones, some missing. The data contain 200,000 to 250,000 clones, 75% to 90% of them singletons. The specimen was PBMCs or T cells enriched from blood (not recorded which). These receptors originate from a woman in her forties with acute COVID-19.

The CDR3 sequence is CASSLQPAGRRNTIYF. DNA for the CDR3: TGTGCCAGCAGTTTACAGCCTGCGGGGCGGAGAAACACCATATATTTT. The chain joins TRBV28 to TRBJ1-3, with a weak D call TRBD1 (5 bases). Germline CDR1 reads MDHEN; CDR2 reads SYDVKM. V lost 2 bases and J lost 5, with 16 bases in between. The length of the CDR3 is 16 residues.

In this sample, this clone turned up once. This chain connects TRBV5-6 to TRBJ1-2; the D gene is possibly TRBD1 (6 bases). CDR3 length equals 16 residues. The V end lost 2 bases, the J end lost 4 bases, and 18 bases lay between the germline ends. Germline V gene sequence: CDR1 SGHDT, CDR2 YYEEEE. The CDR3 loop is CASSLYNREEGYGYTF. The DNA for the CDR3 is TGTGCCAGCAGCTTATACAACAGGGAAGAAGGCTATGGCTACACCTTC. Full variable domain (rest looked up from reference TRBV5-6 and TRBJ1-2): DAGVTQSPTHLIKTRGQQVTLRCSPKSGHDTVSWYQQALGQGPQFIFQYYEEEERQRGNFPDRFSGHQFPNYSSELNVNALLLGDSALYLCASSLYNREEGYGYTFGSGTRLTVV.

This clone was picked up many times. The chain carries TRBV6-2 or TRBV6-3 and TRBJ2-1, with 10 nucleotides matching TRBD2. V shed 4 bases and J 5 bases; nucleotides not matched to a gene: 5. There are 15 residues in the CDR3. CDR1 and CDR2 from the germline V gene are MNHEY and SVGEGT. CDR3 sequence (DNA): TGTGCCAGCAGTTTAGCGGGGGGTTCCCACAATGAGCAGTTCTTC. Translated, it gives CASSLAGGSHNEQFF.

The J gene is TRBJ1-2, the V gene TRBV5-3, with D possibly being TRBD1 (6 bases). Being an ORF, TRBV5-3 has a function that is uncertain. With 4 bases removed from V and 7 bases from J, the gap between germline ends came to 20 bases. This CDR3 has 15 amino acids. The CDR3 spells CARSTPQGSPPGYTF. The DNA for the CDR3 is TGTGCCAGAAGCACCCCACAGGGTAGTCCCCCTGGCTACACCTTC.

The rearrangement links TRBV3-1 (or the pseudogene TRBV3-2) to TRBJ2-2; possible D gene TRBD2, 6 bases. V lost 3 bases and J 1 base, leaving 15 bases between the germline ends. Looked up from germline, CDR1 is LGHDT and CDR2 is YNNKEL (reference sequence). This CDR3 comprises 17 residues. CDR3 DNA sequence: TGTGCCAGCAGCCAGTACCGTCGGAGGGGGAACACCGGGGAGCTGTTTTTT. Amino acids: CASSQYRRRGNTGELFF.

V usage is TRBV18 and J usage is TRBJ2-7; tentatively, D is TRBD2 (5 bases). The germline V and J ends were trimmed by 2 bases and 3 bases, with 8 bases remaining between them. The CDR3 is 13 amino acids. Germline V lookup: CDR1 KGHSH, CDR2 LQKENI. The CDR3 protein is CASSPGERYEQYF. The CDR3 DNA follows: TGTGCCAGCTCACCAGGGGAGCGCTACGAGCAGTACTTC.

The chain carries TRBV6-6 and TRBJ1-4; D uncertain. The length of the CDR3 is 14 residues. Trimming left V 6 bases short and J 8 bases short, with 16 bases between. Germline-derived CDR1 and CDR2 are MNHNY and SVGAGI (reference sequence). CDR3 nucleotides: TGTGCCAGCAGCCAGTCTTTCTCGGGGGAAAAACTGTTTTTT. Amino acid sequence: CASSQSFSGEKLFF.

The rearrangement uses TRBV2 and TRBJ1-1, with TRBD1 matching over 8 bases. V lost 8 bases and J lost 2; bases outside the gene matches: 10. The CDR3 is 15 amino acids. Germline V CDR1 and CDR2: SNHLY, FYNNEI. DNA of the CDR3: TGTGCCAGCCGCGGACAGGGCGAGGGAAACACTGAAGCTTTCTTT. Amino acid sequence: CASRGQGEGNTEAFF. The variable domain in full, with the rest retrieved from reference TRBV2 and TRBJ1-1, is EPEVTQTPSHQVTQMGQEVILRCVPISNHLYFYWYRQILGQKVEFLVSFYNNEISEKSEIFDDQFSVERPDGSNFTLKIRSTKLEDSAMYFCASRGQGEGNTEAFFGQGTRLTVV.

V usage is TRBV25-1 and J usage is TRBJ1-6; 7 bases agree with TRBD1. CDR1 MGHDK and CDR2 SYGVNS come from the germline V gene. J lost 10 bases, V lost 7 bases, and 10 bases had no gene match. The CDR3 spans 14 residues. CDR3 region: CASTSGTAHSPLHF. As DNA, the CDR3 is TGTGCCAGCACCTCCGGGACAGCCCACTCACCCCTCCACTTT. The full variable domain, in which reference TRBV25-1 and TRBJ1-6 provide the parts outside the CDR3, is EADIYQTPRYLVIGTGKKITLECSQTMGHDKMYWYQQDPGMELHLIHYSYGVNSTEKGDLSSESTVSRIRTEHFPLTLESARPSHTSQYLCASTSGTAHSPLHFGNGTRLTVT.

CDR3 region: CASSLDRGTASGKLFF. The CDR3 DNA follows: TGTGCCAGCAGCTTAGACAGGGGGACGGCGAGCGGAAAACTGTTTTTT. The chain joins TRBV7-8 to TRBJ1-4; 8 bases match TRBD1. The V and J ends lost 1 base and 10 bases, in that order; junction bases with no gene match: 11. Germline lookup yields CDR1 SGHVS and CDR2 FQNEAQ. The CDR3 totals 16 residues.

The chain links TRBV19 to TRBJ2-2; D not resolved. The CDR3 has 14 amino acids. V was cut by 7 bases and J by 1 base, with 10 bases left in between. Germline lookup yields CDR1 LNHDA and CDR2 SQIVND (reference sequence). CDR3 protein: CASNAGWNTGELFF. The CDR3 DNA sequence: TGTGCCAGTAATGCCGGGTGGAACACCGGGGAGCTGTTTTTT.

The table lists this clone with a few counts. The chain has TRBV2 and TRBJ2-7, with TRBD1 matching over 8 bases. The germline V gene encodes CDR1 SNHLY and CDR2 FYNNEI. The V and J ends lost 5 bases and 5 bases, in that order; junction bases with no gene match: 8. This CDR3 is 14 amino acids long. CDR3 nucleotide sequence: TGTGCCAGCAGTACCCGACAGGGGCCCCACGAGCAGTACTTC. It is translated as CASSTRQGPHEQYF.

V is TRBV18 and J is TRBJ1-3; D is unresolved. Trimming took off 3 bases at V and 2 bases at J, with 11 bases between the two ends. The length of the CDR3 is 15 residues. Germline values: CDR1 KGHSH, CDR2 LQKENI. DNA for the CDR3: TGTGCCAGCTCACCCGGAACTAACCCTGGAAACACCATATATTTT. Its protein product is CASSPGTNPGNTIYF.

The genes are TRBV27 and TRBJ1-2; TRBD1 matches at 7 bases. V lost 3 bases and J lost 4; bases outside the gene matches: 11. CDR1 is MNHEY and CDR2 is SMNVEV in the germline V gene (reference sequence). The CDR3 has 16 residues. The CDR3 nucleotides are TGTGCCAGCAGTTTCAACAGGGGCAGGAGGGGCTATGGCTACACCTTC. As protein: CASSFNRGRRGYGYTF.

V usage is TRBV5-4 and J usage is TRBJ2-1; D uncertain. Trimming cost V 0 bases and J 2 bases, with 15 bases left between them. CDR1 and CDR2 (germline): SGHNT, YYREEE (reference sequence). The CDR3 has 17 amino acids. The CDR3 DNA sequence: TGTGCCAGCAGCTTGGACGGCGAGCCTACTACCTACAATGAGCAGTTCTTC. It codes for CASSLDGEPTTYNEQFF.

The chain employs TRBV6-5 and TRBJ1-5, with 8 bases that match TRBD1. This CDR3 is built from 14 residues. Unmatched junction bases numbered 8, after V lost 10 bases and J lost 3 bases. Germline loops: CDR1 MNHEY, CDR2 SVGAGI. This chain's CDR3 is CATIDRGFNQPQHF. The CDR3 DNA is TGTGCCACCATAGACAGGGGCTTCAATCAGCCCCAGCATTTT.

This clone is a singleton in its sample. The chain employs TRBV7-9 and TRBJ1-2, with 8 bases lining up with TRBD1. J lost 2 bases, V lost 5 bases, and 4 bases had no gene match. CDR1 is SEHNR, CDR2 FQNEAQ, per germline (reference sequence). The CDR3 sequence is 14 residues long. DNA for the CDR3: TGTGCCAGCAGCCAGACAGGGGCGAACTATGGCTACACCTTC. Its translation is CASSQTGANYGYTF.

The chain is built from TRBV3-1 (or the pseudogene TRBV3-2) and TRBJ1-3; D gene uncertain. This CDR3 has 18 residues. Germline-derived CDR1 and CDR2 are LGHDT and YNNKEL (reference sequence). The V end was cut by 3 bases, the J end by 4 bases, with 22 bases between. CDR3 loop: CASSHMRKRHREGNTIYF. The CDR3 DNA follows: TGTGCCAGCAGCCATATGAGAAAACGCCACCGGGAAGGAAACACCATATATTTT.

Concerning this clone itself: The sample contains more than one DNA sequence encoding this CDR3. The V gene is TRBV19, the J gene TRBJ1-5; D is perhaps TRBD1 (6 bases). Germline CDR1 reads LNHDA; CDR2 reads SQIVND (reference sequence). V shed 3 bases and J shed 5 bases, with 11 bases lying between them. The CDR3 contains 14 residues. The CDR3 coding sequence is TGTGCCAGTAGTATTCAGGGGTGGGATCAGCCCCAGCATTTT. Its translation is CASSIQGWDQPQHF. Full variable domain (remainder filled in from reference TRBV19 and TRBJ1-5): DGGITQSPKYLFRKEGQNVTLSCEQNLNHDAMYWYRQDPGQGLRLIYYSQIVNDFQKGDIAEGYSVSREKKESFPLTVTSAQKNPTAFYLCASSIQGWDQPQHFGDGTRLSIL.

The genes are TRBV9 and TRBJ1-2, with TRBD1 matching 8 bases. J was trimmed by 0 bases and V by 2 bases; bases with no gene match: 12. Germline V gene lookup returns CDR1 SGDLS and CDR2 YYNGEE. The CDR3 loop spans 18 amino acids. The DNA of the CDR3 is TGTGCCAGCAGCGTCGGCCGGGACAGGAATACCACTAACTATGGCTACACCTTC. Translation gives CASSVGRDRNTTNYGYTF.

The chain has TRBV10-3 and TRBJ1-2; D unresolved. The CDR3 totals 13 residues. Trimming took 10 bases from V and 1 from J, leaving 13 bases between them. Germline CDR1 and CDR2: ENHRY and SYGVKD. CDR3 DNA sequence: TGTGCCACGAATCACGGGGTTAACTATGGCTACACCTTC. Amino acid sequence: CATNHGVNYGYTF.

V and J are TRBV12-3 or TRBV12-4 and TRBJ2-1; tentative D call: TRBD2 (6 bases). CDR3 size: 11 residues. Trimming took off 9 bases at V and 8 bases at J, with 11 bases between the two ends. CDR3 DNA: TGTGCCAGTAGGTGGGGGGATGAGCAGTTCTTC. The encoded protein is CASRWGDEQFF.

The chain recombines TRBV4-3 with TRBJ2-7, with 7 bases matching TRBD1. Germline assignment: CDR1 LGHNA and CDR2 YSLEER. The CDR3 length is 15 residues. Germline trimming cut 0 bases from V and 2 bases from J; bases unmatched to any gene: 4. The CDR3 DNA is TGCGCCAGCAGCCAAGACAGGGGGTCGGCCTACGAGCAGTACTTC. This sequence encodes CASSQDRGSAYEQYF.